The 6 T cell receptor beta chains reported below all come from one sample, sequenced in a study of alternative splicing in chronic myeloid leukemia remission. Across the whole study: Trial remission samples were taken at major or complete molecular response, at 12 or 24 months.

Poly-A-selected mRNA from about 1 ug total RNA formed the libraries. TCRdb reprocessed the bulk RNA-seq reads and stores each CDR3 protein as one record, lacking DNA. The sample shows some 400 distinct CDR3 sequences, roughly 98% of them seen only once. Sequenced material: PBMCs or total blood leukocytes (not recorded which), taken during remission. The receptors derive from an adult with chronic myeloid leukemia.

The CDR3 sequence: CSARSGHLSGNTIYF. The rearrangement joins TRBV20-1 to TRBJ1-3. The length of the CDR3 is 15 residues. The germline gives CDR1 DFQATT, CDR2 SNEGSKA (reference sequence).

The genes are TRBV4-2 and TRBJ1-2. This CDR3 region has 14 residues. Germline V gene lookup returns CDR1 LGHNA and CDR2 YNFKEQ. CDR3 protein: CASSQEDSFYGYTF.

The CDR3 protein is CASSYGTGAGGYTF. The gene calls are TRBV6-5 and TRBJ1-2; TCRdb selects TRBD1, and the lack of DNA leaves this call unchecked. CDR3 length: 14 amino acids. In germline, CDR1 is MNHEY, CDR2 SVGAGI.

The chain uses TRBV6-2 or TRBV6-3 and TRBJ2-7; TCRdb's assignment of TRBD2 cannot be checked, as there is no DNA. Germline V gene lookup returns CDR1 MNHEY and CDR2 SVGEGT. The CDR3 totals 17 residues. The CDR3 sequence: CASRPGQLWLPTGEQYF.

V and J are TRBV7-9 and TRBJ2-1; TCRdb's D gene call, TRBD2, goes unchecked for lack of DNA. This CDR3 spans 16 amino acids. Germline assignment: CDR1 SEHNR and CDR2 FQNEAQ (reference sequence). CDR3 sequence: CASSTTSGRSYNEQFF.

The V gene is TRBV29-1, the J gene TRBJ1-5; the TCRdb D gene call, TRBD1, has no DNA to confirm it. Germline CDR1 SQVTM, CDR2 ANQGSEA. The CDR3 extends over 14 amino acids. CDR3 amino acids: CSVAGVQGGQPQHF.